Presented here are 10 T cell receptor beta chains from one specimen sequenced in a study of blood T cell repertoires in COVID-19. This table comes from immunoSEQ multiplex PCR, and its TCRdb copy is limited to in-frame clones, with some not included. The sample includes 130,000 to 150,000 clones, 80% to 90% of them seen just once. Sample: peripheral blood. The receptors were gathered from a human donor with acute or convalescent COVID-19. The donor label of this sample is uncertain.

CDR3: CASSPESGTGEEKLFF. The CDR3 DNA reads TGTGCCAGCAGCCCCGAAAGCGGGACAGGGGAAGAAAAACTGTTTTTT. V and J are TRBV11-2 and TRBJ1-4, with 10 nucleotides matching TRBD1. This CDR3 spans 16 amino acids. Looked up from germline, CDR1 is SGHAT and CDR2 is FQNNGV. The V and J ends lost 5 bases and 8 bases, in that order; junction bases with no gene match: 11.

This chain uses TRBV9 with TRBJ1-2; D is perhaps TRBD1 (5 bases). Germline-derived CDR1 and CDR2 are SGDLS and YYNGEE. V was shortened by 2 bases and J by 0 bases, with 11 bases between the two germline ends. This CDR3 spans 15 amino acids. The CDR3: CASSVNRLANYGYTF. The CDR3 DNA reads TGTGCCAGCAGCGTGAACAGGTTAGCTAACTATGGCTACACCTTC. Full variable domain (rest looked up from reference TRBV9 and TRBJ1-2): DSGVTQTPKHLITATGQRVTLRCSPRSGDLSVYWYQQSLDQGLQFLIQYYNGEERAKGNILERFSAQQFPDLHSELNLSSLELGDSALYFCASSVNRLANYGYTFGSGTRLTVV.

The V and J genes are TRBV10-1 and TRBJ1-1; D is perhaps TRBD1 (6 bases). V shed 3 bases and J shed 3 bases, with 11 bases lying between them. CDR1 and CDR2 (germline): WNHNN, SYGVQD (reference sequence). The CDR3 has 14 amino acids. The CDR3 reads CASSDQQGYTEAFF. The CDR3 region has the DNA TGCGCCAGCAGTGACCAACAGGGATACACTGAAGCTTTCTTT.

This sequence joins TRBV9 and TRBJ2-5; D is unresolved. Germline CDR1 is SGDLS and CDR2 is YYNGEE. The CDR3 contains 14 residues. V was clipped by 0 bases and J by 1 base, with 7 bases between them. The DNA of the CDR3 is TGTGCCAGCAGCGTAGAGGCGGTCCAAGAGACCCAGTACTTC. Translation gives CASSVEAVQETQYF.

The J gene is TRBJ2-7, the V gene TRBV6-5; maybe TRBD1 (5 bases). This CDR3 has 13 amino acids. CDR1 is MNHEY and CDR2 is SVGAGI in the germline V gene. Trimming took off 3 bases at V and 6 bases at J, with 12 bases between the two ends. The CDR3, as DNA: TGTGCCAGCAGTTATTCCCAGGGATTCGAGCAGTACTTC. Protein product: CASSYSQGFEQYF.

The genes are TRBV27 and TRBJ1-1; 8 bases map to TRBD1. The trim removed 4 bases at V and 5 bases at J, leaving 9 bases unmatched. This CDR3 is 15 amino acids long. The germline V gene encodes CDR1 MNHEY and CDR2 SMNVEV (reference sequence). The CDR3 bases are TGTGCCAGCAGTTCCGGGTACAGGGGGTATACTGAAGCTTTCTTT. Its translation is CASSSGYRGYTEAFF.

This clone was observed a few times. The chain recombines TRBV14 with TRBJ2-7; D is unclear. V lost 4 bases and J lost 3, with 13 bases in between. There are 14 residues in the CDR3. In germline, CDR1 is SGHDN, CDR2 FVKESK. CDR3 nucleotide sequence: TGTGCCAGCAGCCCCTATTCAGGTATCTACGAGCAGTACTTC. Protein: CASSPYSGIYEQYF.

The chain joins TRBV6-1 to TRBJ2-7, with D perhaps matching TRBD2 (6 bases). The CDR3 consists of 14 residues. Trimming left V 1 base short and J 1 base short, with 8 bases between. Germline V lookup: CDR1 MNHNS, CDR2 SASEGT. The CDR3 nucleotides are TGTGCCAGCAGTGAAGTGGGGGGTTCCTACGAGCAGTACTTC. It specifies CASSEVGGSYEQYF.

This clone was seen only once. The chain employs TRBV7-9 and TRBJ2-1; 9 bases agree with TRBD2. This CDR3 contains 16 residues. J lost 7 bases, V lost 1 base, and 8 bases had no gene match. The V gene's germline CDR1 is SEHNR and CDR2 FQNEAQ (reference sequence). The CDR3 region has the DNA TGTGCCAGCAGCTTAGGCGGGGGGGCATTAAGGAATGAGCAGTTCTTC. This sequence encodes CASSLGGGALRNEQFF.

The chain recombines TRBV6-5 with TRBJ2-1, with 9 nucleotides matching TRBD1. CDR3 size: 15 residues. The V gene's germline CDR1 is MNHEY and CDR2 SVGAGI. The V segment lost 6 bases and the J segment 9 bases; nucleotides outside the gene matches: 12. CDR3 in DNA: TGTGCCAGCAGGAAGCTCCGGGACAGGGTTCCTGAGCAGTTCTTC. This gives the protein CASRKLRDRVPEQFF.